A selection of T cell receptor beta chains follows, all from one sample in a study of blood T cell repertoires in COVID-19. Method: immunoSEQ multiplex PCR; TCRdb's copy keeps in-frame clones and lacks some. Among 270,000 or so clones listed, 89% were seen once. Sequencing input: peripheral blood. These receptors came from a middle-aged woman who had recovered from COVID-19. Each CDR3 is given with its conserved first and last residue. Each record gives: D gene, V gene, J gene, clone size, CDR3 protein, CDR3 DNA. The D gene is left open where the match is weak. Expanded clones are given a class, and other clones once, few, many or no size at all.

D gene: TRBD2; V gene: TRBV5-1; J gene: TRBJ2-7; clone size: -; CDR3 protein: CASSLVPWGDYAYEQYF; CDR3 DNA: TGCGCCAGCAGCTTGGTCCCTTGGGGGGACTATGCCTACGAGCAGTACTTC
D gene: TRBD1; V gene: TRBV30; J gene: TRBJ1-2; clone size: -; CDR3 protein: CAWTRDRGYGYTF; CDR3 DNA: TGTGCCTGGACCCGGGACAGGGGCTATGGCTACACCTTC
D gene: -; V gene: TRBV5-4; J gene: TRBJ2-7; clone size: -; CDR3 protein: CASSLDFSYEQYF; CDR3 DNA: TGTGCCAGCAGCTTGGACTTCTCCTACGAGCAGTACTTC
D gene: TRBD1; V gene: TRBV5-1; J gene: TRBJ1-2; clone size: -; CDR3 protein: CASSFGGQERYTF; CDR3 DNA: TGCGCCAGCAGCTTTGGGGGACAGGAGCGCTACACCTTC
D gene: TRBD1; V gene: TRBV6-1; J gene: TRBJ1-5; clone size: -; CDR3 protein: CASSAWTGSGATHQPQHF; CDR3 DNA: TGTGCCAGCAGTGCATGGACAGGGTCTGGGGCTACGCATCAGCCCCAGCATTTT
D gene: TRBD1; V gene: TRBV6-5; J gene: TRBJ2-3; clone size: -; CDR3 protein: CASSHGQGGDTQYF; CDR3 DNA: TGTGCCAGCAGCCACGGACAGGGGGGAGATACGCAGTATTTT
D gene: -; V gene: TRBV6-5; J gene: TRBJ1-2; clone size: -; CDR3 protein: CASTPVGGTGGYTF; CDR3 DNA: TGTGCCAGCACGCCCGTGGGAGGTACGGGTGGCTACACCTTC
D gene: -; V gene: TRBV28; J gene: TRBJ2-1; clone size: once; CDR3 protein: CASRLYDYNEQFF; CDR3 DNA: TGTGCCAGCCGACTTTATGACTACAATGAGCAGTTCTTC
D gene: -; V gene: TRBV18; J gene: TRBJ1-4; clone size: -; CDR3 protein: CASSPPGQAGEKLFF; CDR3 DNA: TGTGCCAGCTCACCACCGGGGCAGGCCGGGGAAAAACTGTTTTTT
D gene: TRBD2; V gene: TRBV7-9; J gene: TRBJ2-3; clone size: -; CDR3 protein: CASSSPSGSPSDTQYF; CDR3 DNA: TGTGCCAGCAGCTCTCCTAGCGGGAGTCCGTCAGATACGCAGTATTTT
D gene: -; V gene: TRBV18; J gene: TRBJ1-4; clone size: -; CDR3 protein: CASSPSATNEKLFF; CDR3 DNA: TGTGCCAGCTCACCATCTGCAACTAATGAAAAACTGTTTTTT
D gene: TRBD1; V gene: TRBV24-1; J gene: TRBJ1-5; clone size: -; CDR3 protein: CATSDGQGLNNQPQHF; CDR3 DNA: TGTGCCACCAGTGACGGACAGGGGCTAAACAATCAGCCCCAGCATTTT
D gene: TRBD2; V gene: TRBV27; J gene: TRBJ2-2; clone size: -; CDR3 protein: CASRLAGSGELFF; CDR3 DNA: TGTGCCAGCAGACTAGCGGGGTCCGGGGAGCTGTTTTTT
D gene: TRBD1; V gene: TRBV19; J gene: TRBJ1-1; clone size: -; CDR3 protein: CASNGQGNTEAFF; CDR3 DNA: TGTGCCAGCAACGGACAGGGGAACACTGAAGCTTTCTTT
D gene: -; V gene: TRBV5-1; J gene: TRBJ2-7; clone size: -; CDR3 protein: CASSLAPGHPYEQYF; CDR3 DNA: TGCGCCAGCAGCTTGGCCCCGGGACACCCCTACGAGCAGTACTTC
D gene: -; V gene: TRBV27; J gene: TRBJ1-6; clone size: -; CDR3 protein: CASSLAGQNSPLHF; CDR3 DNA: TGTGCCAGCAGTTTAGCGGGTCAGAATTCACCCCTCCACTTT
D gene: -; V gene: TRBV6-1; J gene: TRBJ2-7; clone size: -; CDR3 protein: CASSELQGSNYEQYF; CDR3 DNA: TGTGCCAGCAGTGAATTACAGGGTTCTAACTACGAGCAGTACTTC
D gene: TRBD2; V gene: TRBV11-3; J gene: TRBJ2-1; clone size: -; CDR3 protein: CASSRFKGLAGSVEQFF; CDR3 DNA: TGTGCCAGCAGCCGATTTAAGGGACTAGCGGGATCGGTTGAGCAGTTCTTC
D gene: -; V gene: TRBV6-5; J gene: TRBJ2-6; clone size: -; CDR3 protein: CASQGAESGANVLTF; CDR3 DNA: TGTGCCAGCCAAGGGGCGGAGTCTGGGGCCAACGTCCTGACTTTC
D gene: TRBD2; V gene: TRBV7-2; J gene: TRBJ2-1; clone size: -; CDR3 protein: CASSFGTSGMGEQFF; CDR3 DNA: TGTGCCAGCAGCTTTGGGACTAGCGGGATGGGTGAGCAGTTCTTC
D gene: -; V gene: TRBV11-2; J gene: TRBJ2-7; clone size: -; CDR3 protein: CASSLDGGGVPYEQYF; CDR3 DNA: TGTGCCAGCAGCTTAGACGGAGGCGGCGTCCCCTACGAGCAGTACTTC
D gene: -; V gene: TRBV5-1; J gene: TRBJ1-1; clone size: -; CDR3 protein: CASSLTGEPYTEAFF; CDR3 DNA: TGCGCCAGCAGCTTGACTGGGGAGCCCTACACTGAAGCTTTCTTT
D gene: -; V gene: TRBV4-1; J gene: TRBJ2-7; clone size: -; CDR3 protein: CASSQVQSSYEQYF; CDR3 DNA: TGCGCCAGCAGCCAAGTGCAGTCTTCCTACGAGCAGTACTTC
D gene: TRBD1; V gene: TRBV30; J gene: TRBJ1-6; clone size: -; CDR3 protein: CAWSEYNTGVFSTSYNSPLHF; CDR3 DNA: TGTGCCTGGAGTGAATACAATACAGGGGTTTTTTCGACGTCCTATAATTCACCCCTCCACTTT